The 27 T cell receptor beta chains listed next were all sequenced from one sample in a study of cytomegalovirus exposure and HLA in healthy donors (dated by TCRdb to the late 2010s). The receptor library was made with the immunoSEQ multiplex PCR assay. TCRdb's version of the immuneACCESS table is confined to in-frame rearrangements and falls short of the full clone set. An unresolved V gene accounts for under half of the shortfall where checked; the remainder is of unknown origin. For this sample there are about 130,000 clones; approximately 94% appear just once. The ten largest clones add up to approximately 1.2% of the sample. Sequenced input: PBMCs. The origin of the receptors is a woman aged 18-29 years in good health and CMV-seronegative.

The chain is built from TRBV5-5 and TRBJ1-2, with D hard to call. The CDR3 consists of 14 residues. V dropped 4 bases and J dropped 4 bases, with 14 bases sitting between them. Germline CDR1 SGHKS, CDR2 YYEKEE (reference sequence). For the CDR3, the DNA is TGTGCCAGCAGCACGGGCGGGCCCGGCTATGGCTACACCTTC. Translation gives CASSTGGPGYGYTF.

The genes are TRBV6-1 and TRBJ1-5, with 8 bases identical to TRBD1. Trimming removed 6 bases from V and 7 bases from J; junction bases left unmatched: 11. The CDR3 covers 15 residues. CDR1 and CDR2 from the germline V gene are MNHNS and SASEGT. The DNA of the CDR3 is TGTGCCAGCAGCCCCAGCAGGGGGCTGAACCAGCCCCAGCATTTT. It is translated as CASSPSRGLNQPQHF.

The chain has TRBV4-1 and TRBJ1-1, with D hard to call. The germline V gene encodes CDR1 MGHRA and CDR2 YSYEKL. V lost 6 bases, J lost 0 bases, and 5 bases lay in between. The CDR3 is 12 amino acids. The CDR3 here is CASRDLNTEAFF. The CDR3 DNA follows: TGCGCCAGCAGGGACTTGAACACTGAAGCTTTCTTT.

The CDR3 DNA follows: TGCGCCAGCAGCCAAGAAAGGACAGGCAGCTACAATGAGCAGTTCTTC. Translation gives CASSQERTGSYNEQFF. The chain is built from TRBV4-1 and TRBJ2-1, with TRBD1 matching over 7 bases. CDR1 is MGHRA and CDR2 is YSYEKL in the germline V gene. The CDR3 spans 16 residues. V lost 0 bases to trimming and J lost 3 bases; unmatched junction nucleotides: 5.

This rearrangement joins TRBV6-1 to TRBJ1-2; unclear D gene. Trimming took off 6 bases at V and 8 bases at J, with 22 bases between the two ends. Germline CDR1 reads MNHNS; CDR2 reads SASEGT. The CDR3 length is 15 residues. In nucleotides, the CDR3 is TGTGCCAGCAGCGAAACCCTCCAAACAGTACGGGGCTACACCTTC. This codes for CASSETLQTVRGYTF.

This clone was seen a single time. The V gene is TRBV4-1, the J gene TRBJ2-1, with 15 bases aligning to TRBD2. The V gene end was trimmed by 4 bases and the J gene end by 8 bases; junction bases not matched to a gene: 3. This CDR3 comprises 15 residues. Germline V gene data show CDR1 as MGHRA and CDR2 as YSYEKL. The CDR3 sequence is CASSRTSGGDDEQFF. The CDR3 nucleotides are TGCGCCAGCAGCCGGACTAGCGGGGGGGACGATGAGCAGTTCTTC.

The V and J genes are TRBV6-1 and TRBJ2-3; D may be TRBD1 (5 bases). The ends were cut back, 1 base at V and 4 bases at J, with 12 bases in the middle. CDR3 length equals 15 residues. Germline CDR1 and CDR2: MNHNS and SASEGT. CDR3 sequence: CASSEVRGAADTQYF. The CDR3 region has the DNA TGTGCCAGCAGTGAAGTTAGGGGCGCGGCAGATACGCAGTATTTT.

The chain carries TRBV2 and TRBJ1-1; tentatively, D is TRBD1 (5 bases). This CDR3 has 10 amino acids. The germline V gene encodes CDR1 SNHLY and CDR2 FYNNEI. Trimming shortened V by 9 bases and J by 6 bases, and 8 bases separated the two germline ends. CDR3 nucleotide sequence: TGTGCCAGAAGACAGTCTGAAGCTTTCTTT. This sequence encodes CARRQSEAFF.

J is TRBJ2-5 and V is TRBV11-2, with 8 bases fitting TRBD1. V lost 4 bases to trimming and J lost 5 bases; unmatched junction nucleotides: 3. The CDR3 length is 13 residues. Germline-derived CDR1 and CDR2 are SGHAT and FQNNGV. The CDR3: CASSSDREETQYF. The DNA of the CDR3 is TGTGCCAGCAGCTCGGACAGGGAGGAGACCCAGTACTTC. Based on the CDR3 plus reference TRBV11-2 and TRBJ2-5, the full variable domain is EAGVAQSPRYKIIEKRQSVAFWCNPISGHATLYWYQQILGQGPKLLIQFQNNGVVDDSQLPKDRFSAERLKGVDSTLKIQPAKLEDSAVYLCASSSDREETQYFGPGTRLLVL.

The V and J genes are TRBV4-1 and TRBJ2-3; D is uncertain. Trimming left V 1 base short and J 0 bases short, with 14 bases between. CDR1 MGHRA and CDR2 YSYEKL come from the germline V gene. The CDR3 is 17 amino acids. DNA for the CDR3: TGCGCCAGCAGCCAAGTGCGAGGCCTTCGCAGCACAGATACGCAGTATTTT. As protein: CASSQVRGLRSTDTQYF.

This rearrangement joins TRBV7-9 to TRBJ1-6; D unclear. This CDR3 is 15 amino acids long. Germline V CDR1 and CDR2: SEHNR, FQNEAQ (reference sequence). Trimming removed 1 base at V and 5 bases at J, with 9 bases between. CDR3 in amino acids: CASSLGTENNSPLHF. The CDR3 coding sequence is TGTGCCAGCAGCTTAGGGACTGAGAATAATTCACCCCTCCACTTT.

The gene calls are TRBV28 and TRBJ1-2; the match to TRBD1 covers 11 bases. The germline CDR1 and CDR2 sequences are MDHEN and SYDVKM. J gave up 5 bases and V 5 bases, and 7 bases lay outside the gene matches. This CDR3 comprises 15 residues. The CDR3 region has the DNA TGTGCCAGCAGTCTCCGGACAGGGGGCAGGTATGGCTACACCTTC. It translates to CASSLRTGGRYGYTF.

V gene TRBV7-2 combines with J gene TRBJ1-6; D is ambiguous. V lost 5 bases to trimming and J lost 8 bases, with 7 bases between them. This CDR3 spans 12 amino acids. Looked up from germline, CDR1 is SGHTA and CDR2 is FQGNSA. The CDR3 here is CASSASYSPLHF. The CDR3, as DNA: TGTGCCAGCAGCGCGTCCTATTCACCCCTCCACTTT.

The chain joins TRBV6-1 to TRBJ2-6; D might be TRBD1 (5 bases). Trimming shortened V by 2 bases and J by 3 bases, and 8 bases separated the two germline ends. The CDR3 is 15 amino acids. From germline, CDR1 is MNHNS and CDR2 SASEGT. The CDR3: CASSERQSGANVLTF. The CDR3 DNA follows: TGTGCCAGCAGTGAAAGACAGAGTGGGGCCAACGTCCTGACTTTC.

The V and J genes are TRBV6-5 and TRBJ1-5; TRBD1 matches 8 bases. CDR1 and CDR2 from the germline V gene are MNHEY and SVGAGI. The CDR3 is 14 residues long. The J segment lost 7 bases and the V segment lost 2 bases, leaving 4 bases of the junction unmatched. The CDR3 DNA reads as TGTGCCAGCAGTTACACAGGGGGAGGCCAGCCCCAGCATTTT. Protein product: CASSYTGGGQPQHF.

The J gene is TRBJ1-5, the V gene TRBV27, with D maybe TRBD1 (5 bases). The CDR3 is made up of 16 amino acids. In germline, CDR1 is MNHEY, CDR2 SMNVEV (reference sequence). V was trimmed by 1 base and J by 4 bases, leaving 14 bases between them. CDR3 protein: CASSLYWTGGNQPQHF. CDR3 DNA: TGTGCCAGCAGTTTATATTGGACTGGGGGGAATCAGCCCCAGCATTTT.

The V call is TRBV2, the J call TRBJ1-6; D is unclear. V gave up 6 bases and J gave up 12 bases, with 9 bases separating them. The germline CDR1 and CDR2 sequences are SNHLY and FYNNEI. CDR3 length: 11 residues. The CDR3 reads CASSPRGPLHF. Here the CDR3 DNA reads TGTGCCAGCAGCCCACGGGGACCCCTCCACTTT.

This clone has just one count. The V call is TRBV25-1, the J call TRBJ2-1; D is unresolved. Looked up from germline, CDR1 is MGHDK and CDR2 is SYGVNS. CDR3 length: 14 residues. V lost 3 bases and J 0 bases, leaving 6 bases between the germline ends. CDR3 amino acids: CASSDYRSYNEQFF. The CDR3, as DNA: TGTGCCAGCAGTGACTACCGCTCCTACAATGAGCAGTTCTTC.

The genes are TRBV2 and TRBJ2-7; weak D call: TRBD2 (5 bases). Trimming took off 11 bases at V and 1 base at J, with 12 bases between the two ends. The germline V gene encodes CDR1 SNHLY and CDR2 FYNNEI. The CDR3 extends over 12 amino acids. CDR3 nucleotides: TGTGCCTCCACCGGGAATTCCTACGAGCAGTACTTC. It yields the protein CASTGNSYEQYF.

CDR3 sequence: CSGGGQGDEQFF. DNA for the CDR3: TGCAGCGGGGGGGGACAGGGAGATGAGCAGTTCTTC. The J gene is TRBJ2-1, the V gene TRBV29-1; 9 bases agree with TRBD1. The germline V gene encodes CDR1 SQVTM and CDR2 ANQGSEA. CDR3 length: 12 residues. The trim removed 7 bases at V and 8 bases at J, leaving 6 bases unmatched.

As DNA, the CDR3 is TGTGCCAGCTCACCCCCCGGAACGGCCCGAGGAGAGCAGTTCTTC. This sequence encodes CASSPPGTARGEQFF. This chain uses TRBV18 with TRBJ2-1; D not certain. Germline CDR1 reads KGHSH; CDR2 reads LQKENI. V dropped 3 bases and J dropped 10 bases, with 19 bases sitting between them. This CDR3 has 15 residues.

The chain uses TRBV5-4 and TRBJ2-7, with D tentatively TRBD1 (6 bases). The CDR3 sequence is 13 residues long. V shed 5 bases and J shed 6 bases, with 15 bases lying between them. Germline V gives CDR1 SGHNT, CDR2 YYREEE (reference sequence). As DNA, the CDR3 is TGTGCCAGCAGACCCTTCGGGGACATCGAGCAGTACTTC. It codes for CASRPFGDIEQYF.

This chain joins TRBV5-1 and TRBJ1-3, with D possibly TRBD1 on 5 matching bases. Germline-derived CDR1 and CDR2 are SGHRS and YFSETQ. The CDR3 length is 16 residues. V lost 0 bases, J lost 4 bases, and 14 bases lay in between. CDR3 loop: CASSLGGTLLGNTIYF. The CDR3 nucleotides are TGCGCCAGCAGCTTGGGGGGGACTTTGCTCGGAAACACCATATATTTT.

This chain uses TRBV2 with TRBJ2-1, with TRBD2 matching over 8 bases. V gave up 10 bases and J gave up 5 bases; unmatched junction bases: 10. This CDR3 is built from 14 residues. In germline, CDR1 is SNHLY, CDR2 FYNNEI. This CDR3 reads CATEAGDLDNEQFF. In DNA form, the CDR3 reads TGTGCCACCGAAGCGGGAGATCTTGACAATGAGCAGTTCTTC.

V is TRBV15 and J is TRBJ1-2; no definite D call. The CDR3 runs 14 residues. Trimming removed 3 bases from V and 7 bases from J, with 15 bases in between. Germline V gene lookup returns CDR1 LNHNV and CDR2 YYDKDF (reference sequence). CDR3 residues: CATSSDLRDPGYTF. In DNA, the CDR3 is TGTGCCACCAGCAGTGACTTGAGGGATCCTGGCTACACCTTC.

The CDR3 nucleotides are TGTGCCAGCAGCCCCGGACAGGGCGACAGTGAAAAACTGTTTTTT. It codes for CASSPGQGDSEKLFF. This chain connects TRBV7-9 to TRBJ1-4; 8 nucleotides match TRBD1. The CDR3 spans 15 residues. Looked up from germline, CDR1 is SEHNR and CDR2 is FQNEAQ (reference sequence). Trimming took 5 bases from V and 7 from J; bases not matched to a gene: 9.

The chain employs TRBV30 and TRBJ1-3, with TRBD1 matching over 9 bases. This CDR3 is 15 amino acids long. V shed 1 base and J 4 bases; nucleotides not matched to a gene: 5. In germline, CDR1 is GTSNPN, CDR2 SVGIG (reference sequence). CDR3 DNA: TGTGCCTGGAGTGAGACCGGGACAGGGGGAAACACCATATATTTT. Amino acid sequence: CAWSETGTGGNTIYF.